This T cell receptor beta chain was found in a study of CXCR3-negative and CXCR3-positive naive CD8 T cells. Each TRB cDNA library was prepared by 5' RACE (with UMI labels). TCRdb reprocessed the 5' RACE reads and stores each CDR3 protein as one record, lacking DNA. Found here are about 82,000 distinct CDR3 sequences; the top ten clones hold about 1%. The CDR3 length is 18 residues. CDR1 and CDR2 (germline): LGHDT, YNNKEL (reference sequence). Whole-study findings and limits: Comparison of naive CXCR3-negative and CXCR3-positive cells revealed similar TRBV-TRBJ usage, while memory cells differed. Naive cells that were CXCR3-positive had more hydrophobic TRB CDR3s (compared with CXCR3-negative naive cells).

Turning to this clonotype: Its antigen is not identified.

The rearrangement links TRBV3-1 to TRBJ2-3; TCRdb's D call of TRBD2 is untestable without DNA. This receptor was identified in a human donor in good health. Some clones in this sample may be carry-over from other donors' samples. Material for sequencing was naive CXCR3- CD8+ T cells from blood. As to subset: CD45RO-CCR7+CD27+CD95- naive CD8+ T cells lacking CXCR3 (TNR3-). CDR3 sequence reads: CASSQDPPPSGRTDTQYF.